The 15 T cell receptor beta chains given below trace back to one sample, sequenced in a study of blood T cell repertoires in COVID-19. Sequencing used immunoSEQ multiplex PCR; TCRdb keeps in-frame clones, though not all of them. The repertoire consists of under 200,000 clones, with roughly 83% occurring once and the leading ten covering roughly 13%. The sequencing sample was made of PBMCs or T cells enriched from blood (not recorded which). These receptors all stem from a woman aged 60 to 75 who had recovered from COVID-19.

V gene TRBV6-2 or TRBV6-3 combines with J gene TRBJ1-1; no firm D call. Per germline, CDR1 MNHEY and CDR2 SVGEGT. The CDR3 consists of 15 residues. Trimming shortened V by 0 bases and J by 4 bases, and 12 bases separated the two germline ends. CDR3 nucleotide sequence: TGTGCCAGCAGTTACTCAGACGGCTCGGGCACTGAAGCTTTCTTT. It codes for CASSYSDGSGTEAFF.

This chain links TRBV3-1 (or the pseudogene TRBV3-2) with TRBJ1-3; D gene ambiguous. The CDR3 totals 17 residues. Germline V lookup: CDR1 LGHDT, CDR2 YNNKEL (reference sequence). Between the trimmed V and J ends, which lost 7 bases and 0 bases, there was a span of 19 bases. CDR3 residues: CASTPKRREGSGNTIYF. CDR3 in DNA: TGTGCCAGCACCCCCAAGAGGAGGGAGGGCTCTGGAAACACCATATATTTT.

The rearrangement links TRBV20-1 to TRBJ2-7; perhaps TRBD1 as D (6 bases). The CDR3 sequence is 11 residues long. Germline V lookup: CDR1 DFQATT, CDR2 SNEGSKA (reference sequence). Between the trimmed V and J ends, which lost 5 bases and 5 bases, there was a span of 10 bases. This chain's CDR3 is CSAFHRDEQYF. In DNA, the CDR3 is TGCAGTGCTTTCCACAGGGACGAGCAGTACTTC.

The rearrangement uses TRBV28 and TRBJ2-7, with TRBD1 matching 7 bases. With 4 bases clipped from V and 6 bases from J, the junction kept 9 bases outside the gene matches. Germline V gives CDR1 MDHEN, CDR2 SYDVKM. There are 14 residues in the CDR3. The CDR3 DNA is TGTGCCAGCAGTTCGGGACAGAGGGACGGCGAGCAGTACTTC. Residues: CASSSGQRDGEQYF.

The gene calls are TRBV27 and TRBJ2-7; 11 bases are shared with TRBD1. The CDR3 runs 14 residues. Losses at the gene ends were 5 bases for V and 7 bases for J; bases not matched to a gene: 7. Germline-derived CDR1 and CDR2 are MNHEY and SMNVEV (reference sequence). The CDR3 spells CASSIGQGAEEQYF. The CDR3 DNA follows: TGTGCCAGCAGTATCGGACAGGGGGCTGAGGAGCAGTACTTC.

A few counts support this clone. The chain combines TRBV3-1 (or the pseudogene TRBV3-2) with TRBJ2-1, with TRBD2 matching over 10 bases. The V and J ends lost 8 bases and 6 bases, in that order; junction bases with no gene match: 10. Germline CDR1 reads LGHDT; CDR2 reads YNNKEL (reference sequence). This CDR3 region has 15 residues. CDR3 in amino acids: CASSITSGDVNEQFF. The DNA for the CDR3 is TGTGCCAGCTCAATAACTAGCGGGGATGTCAATGAGCAGTTCTTC.

The chain employs TRBV18 and TRBJ1-5, with D perhaps matching TRBD1 (5 bases). Germline CDR1 is KGHSH and CDR2 is LQKENI. The V end was cut by 4 bases, the J end by 6 bases, with 13 bases between. The CDR3 spans 14 residues. CDR3 sequence (DNA): TGTGCCAGCTCACGATACTCGGGGGGTCAGCCCCAGCATTTT. Translating it yields CASSRYSGGQPQHF. Full variable domain (remainder filled in from reference TRBV18 and TRBJ1-5): NAGVMQNPRHLVRRRGQEARLRCSPMKGHSHVYWYRQLPEEGLKFMVYLQKENIIDESGMPKERFSAEFPKEGPSILRIQQVVRGDSAAYFCASSRYSGGQPQHFGDGTRLSIL.

The chain couples TRBV11-1 to TRBJ2-1; tentatively, D is TRBD2 (6 bases). The germline V gene encodes CDR1 SGHAT and CDR2 FQDESV (reference sequence). The CDR3 has 16 amino acids. V dropped 1 base and J dropped 0 bases, with 10 bases sitting between them. The CDR3 DNA is TGTGCCAGCAGCTTAGAGGGACTCAGCTCCTACAATGAGCAGTTCTTC. This encodes CASSLEGLSSYNEQFF. Variable domain in full (rest from reference TRBV11-1 and TRBJ2-1): EAEVAQSPRYKITEKSQAVAFWCDPISGHATLYWYRQILGQGPELLVQFQDESVVDDSQLPKDRFSAERLKGVDSTLKIQPAELGDSAMYLCASSLEGLSSYNEQFFGPGTRLTVL.

This clone was counted between two and nine times. CDR3 residues: CASSLGRRTGTNYGYTF. CDR3 bases: TGTGCCAGCAGCTTGGGGCGACGGACAGGGACTAACTATGGCTACACCTTC. The chain carries TRBV11-2 and TRBJ1-2; 8 bases are shared with TRBD1. Germline V gene lookup returns CDR1 SGHAT and CDR2 FQNNGV. The CDR3 totals 17 residues. V lost 3 bases, J lost 0 bases, and 9 bases stayed unmatched. The whole variable domain, filled in from reference TRBV11-2 and TRBJ1-2, reads EAGVAQSPRYKIIEKRQSVAFWCNPISGHATLYWYQQILGQGPKLLIQFQNNGVVDDSQLPKDRFSAERLKGVDSTLKIQPAKLEDSAVYLCASSLGRRTGTNYGYTFGSGTRLTVV.

The chain joins TRBV5-1 to TRBJ2-7, with D maybe TRBD1 (5 bases). Looked up from germline, CDR1 is SGHRS and CDR2 is YFSETQ. V was trimmed by 1 base and J by 3 bases, leaving 8 bases between them. The CDR3 extends over 13 amino acids. CDR3: CASSLLQGYEQYF. The CDR3 bases are TGCGCCAGCAGCTTGTTGCAGGGCTACGAGCAGTACTTC.

This sequence joins TRBV9 and TRBJ1-3; possible D gene TRBD1, 5 bases. Germline V CDR1 and CDR2: SGDLS, YYNGEE. CDR3 size: 16 residues. V lost 0 bases to trimming and J lost 3 bases, with 13 bases between them. The CDR3 DNA is TGTGCCAGCAGCGTAGTGTGGGGAGGGGATGGAAACACCATATATTTT. Amino acid sequence: CASSVVWGGDGNTIYF.

This clone was observed a handful of times. The V call is TRBV7-2, the J call TRBJ2-2; 8 nucleotides match TRBD1. This CDR3 is built from 14 residues. V lost 5 bases, J lost 4 bases, and 3 bases stayed unmatched. The germline gives CDR1 SGHTA, CDR2 FQGNSA. The CDR3 loop reads CASSRQGATGELFF. CDR3 DNA: TGTGCCAGCAGCCGCCAGGGGGCCACCGGGGAGCTGTTTTTT.

The DNA of the CDR3 is TGTGCCAGCTCACCACAGTTAGGGGACTATGGCTACACCTTC. The encoded protein is CASSPQLGDYGYTF. The chain carries TRBV18 and TRBJ1-2; D perhaps matches TRBD1 (5 bases). The V and J ends lost 1 base and 3 bases respectively, with 9 bases between them. CDR3 length equals 14 residues. CDR1 and CDR2 from the germline V gene are KGHSH and LQKENI.

The rearrangement joins TRBV7-2 to TRBJ2-1; 13 bases map to TRBD2. CDR1 is SGHTA, CDR2 FQGNSA, per germline. The CDR3 is made up of 18 amino acids. Unmatched junction bases numbered 12, after V lost 3 bases and J lost 7 bases. The CDR3 sequence: CASSLTQIEGLAGNEQFF. In DNA, the CDR3 is TGTGCCAGCAGCTTGACTCAAATCGAGGGACTAGCGGGAAATGAGCAGTTCTTC.

The genes are TRBV27 and TRBJ2-1, with D maybe TRBD1 (6 bases). Trimming pared 7 bases from V and 0 bases from J, leaving 13 bases between. Germline values: CDR1 MNHEY, CDR2 SMNVEV (reference sequence). The CDR3 has 15 amino acids. CDR3 bases: TGTGCCAGCACCTCCCTAGGGGGCTCCTACAATGAGCAGTTCTTC. Amino acids: CASTSLGGSYNEQFF.